This T cell receptor (beta chain) was captured by sequencing in a study of T cell responses to AZD1222 COVID-19 vaccine. Findings and limits, study-wide: The CD4 TCRs associated with vaccination extended across spike and predominated at 160-218 and 743-854. Among spike-specific TCRs, nearly half reportedly target unmutated variant regions. The donor cohort was predominantly white British with a female majority, and clonal diversity may have been underestimated. After the peak T cell response, and only then, were repertoires sampled.

Remarks on this clone: The antigen remains undetermined.

In germline, CDR1 is SGHDT, CDR2 YYEEEE. The CDR3 covers 14 residues. Trimming cost V 2 bases and J 6 bases, with 12 bases left between them. Libraries were prepared by immunoSEQ multiplex PCR; TCRdb keeps only in-frame clonotypes and omits some of them. The sample carries approximately 77,000 clones, 80% to 90% recorded once. The V gene is TRBV5-6, the J gene TRBJ2-1, with D maybe TRBD2 (6 bases). The sequenced sample was peripheral blood, obtained 28 days after the second AZD1222 dose. The receptor comes from an adult who received the AZD1222 COVID-19 vaccine. CDR3 bases: TGTGCCAGCAGCTTTGGAGCGGGTGCCAATGAGCAGTTCTTC. Its translation: CASSFGAGANEQFF.